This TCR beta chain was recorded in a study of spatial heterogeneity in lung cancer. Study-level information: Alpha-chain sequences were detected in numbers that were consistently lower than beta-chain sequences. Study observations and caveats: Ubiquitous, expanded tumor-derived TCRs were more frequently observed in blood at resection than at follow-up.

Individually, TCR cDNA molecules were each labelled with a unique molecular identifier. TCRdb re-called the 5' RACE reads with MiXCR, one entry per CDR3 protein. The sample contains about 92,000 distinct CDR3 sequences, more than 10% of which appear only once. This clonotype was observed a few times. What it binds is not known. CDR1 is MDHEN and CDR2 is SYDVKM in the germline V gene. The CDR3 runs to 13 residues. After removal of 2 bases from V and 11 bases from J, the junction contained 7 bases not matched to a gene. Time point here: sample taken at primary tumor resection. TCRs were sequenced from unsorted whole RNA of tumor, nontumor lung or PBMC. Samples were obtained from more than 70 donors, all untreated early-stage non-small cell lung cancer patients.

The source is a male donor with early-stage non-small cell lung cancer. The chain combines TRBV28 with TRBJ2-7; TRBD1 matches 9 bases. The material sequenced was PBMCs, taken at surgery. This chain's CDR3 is CASSLEQGAVEYF. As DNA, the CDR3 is TGTGCCAGCAGTTTAGAACAGGGGGCGGTGGAGTACTTC. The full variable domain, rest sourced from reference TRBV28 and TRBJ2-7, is DVKVTQSSRYLVKRTGEKVFLECVQDMDHENMFWYRQDPGLGLRLIYFSYDVKMKEKGDIPEGYSVSREKKERFSLILESASTNQTSMYLCASSLEQGAVEYFGPGTRLTVT.